The next 21 T cell receptor beta chains were all read from a single sample in a study of CD8+ T cells in alopecia areata. Following RNA extraction, reverse transcription yielded cDNA that acted as the sequencing template. Clones were sequenced by immunoSEQ multiplex PCR, and TCRdb holds only the in-frame ones, with some missing. The sample records roughly 25,000 clones, 40% to 65% being singletons. The sequencing sample was made of NKG2D-high CD8+ T cells sorted from blood. Source of these receptors: a human donor with alopecia areata.

This chain uses TRBV6-1 with TRBJ2-7; possible D gene TRBD2, 5 bases. The CDR3 loop spans 14 amino acids. The V and J ends lost 6 bases and 3 bases respectively, with 15 bases between them. Germline V gene data show CDR1 as MNHNS and CDR2 as SASEGT. The CDR3 protein is CASRATDSYYEQYF. CDR3 bases: TGTGCCAGCAGGGCAACGGACTCCTACTACGAGCAGTACTTC.

This clone has a handful of counts. The chain couples TRBV28 to TRBJ1-5; 8 bases fit TRBD1. Per germline, CDR1 MDHEN and CDR2 SYDVKM. J was trimmed by 5 bases and V by 6 bases; bases with no gene match: 15. The CDR3 contains 17 residues. Here the CDR3 reads CASSFTGGWVRDQPQHF. In nucleotides, the CDR3 is TGTGCCAGCAGCTTTACAGGGGGTTGGGTACGTGATCAGCCCCAGCATTTT.

The sample holds one count of this clone. This sequence joins TRBV9 and TRBJ2-1; 12 nucleotides agree with TRBD2. Germline V gene sequence: CDR1 SGDLS, CDR2 YYNGEE. With V trimmed by 4 bases and J by 12 bases, 14 bases remained unmatched. This CDR3 has 16 residues. CDR3 DNA sequence: TGTGCCAGCAGCCCACCGGTGGCTAGCGGGAGGGCCGGGCAGTTCTTC. This sequence encodes CASSPPVASGRAGQFF.

This chain connects TRBV2 to TRBJ2-1; TRBD2 aligns across 8 bases. The trim removed 0 bases at V and 5 bases at J, leaving 6 bases unmatched. The CDR3 runs to 16 residues. Germline V gene sequence: CDR1 SNHLY, CDR2 FYNNEI. DNA for the CDR3: TGTGCCAGCAGTGAAGCGGCCGGGACTAGGGACAATGAGCAGTTCTTC. Its protein is CASSEAAGTRDNEQFF.

The chain recombines TRBV4-1 with TRBJ1-1; no clear D. The CDR3 has 15 residues. CDR1 MGHRA and CDR2 YSYEKL come from the germline V gene. Trimming shortened V by 3 bases and J by 1 base, and 12 bases separated the two germline ends. The CDR3 sequence: CASSQAWGPNTEAFF. The DNA of the CDR3 is TGCGCCAGCAGCCAGGCCTGGGGTCCGAACACTGAAGCTTTCTTT.

The rearrangement uses TRBV5-1 and TRBJ2-7; possible D gene TRBD2, 6 bases. The germline V and J ends were trimmed by 4 bases and 1 base, with 12 bases remaining between them. The CDR3 has 14 residues. Germline lookup yields CDR1 SGHRS and CDR2 YFSETQ. In nucleotides, the CDR3 is TGCGCCAGCAGCATATCCGGGGGTTCCTACGAGCAGTACTTC. Its protein is CASSISGGSYEQYF. Filled out from reference TRBV5-1 and TRBJ2-7, the complete variable domain reads KAGVTQTPRYLIKTRGQQVTLSCSPISGHRSVSWYQQTPGQGLQFLFEYFSETQRNKGNFPGRFSGRQFSNSRSEMNVSTLELGDSALYLCASSISGGSYEQYFGPGTRLTVT.

This clone has only a few counts. The rearrangement uses TRBV11-3 and TRBJ2-3; D is unclear. The germline V gene has CDR1 SGHNT and CDR2 YENEEA. The germline V and J ends were trimmed by 1 base and 3 bases, with 11 bases remaining between them. CDR3 length: 15 residues. CDR3 in amino acids: CASSLAPTITDTQYF. The CDR3 DNA is TGTGCCAGCAGCTTAGCCCCTACCATTACAGATACGCAGTATTTT.

This clone has only a few counts. The gene calls are TRBV19 and TRBJ2-1, with 9 bases aligning to TRBD1. Germline V gene data show CDR1 as LNHDA and CDR2 as SQIVND (reference sequence). The length of the CDR3 is 15 residues. The trim removed 3 bases at V and 3 bases at J, leaving 3 bases unmatched. The CDR3 region is CASSMDRGIYNEQFF. The CDR3 DNA reads TGTGCCAGTAGTATGGACAGGGGTATCTACAATGAGCAGTTCTTC.

The genes are TRBV9 and TRBJ2-1; 9 bases map to TRBD2. This CDR3 has 15 amino acids. Trimming removed 6 bases from V and 7 bases from J; junction bases left unmatched: 11. Germline assignment: CDR1 SGDLS and CDR2 YYNGEE. The CDR3 coding sequence is TGTGCCAGCAATTTGGGCGGGACTAGCTGGAATGAGCAGTTCTTC. Translated, it gives CASNLGGTSWNEQFF.

This chain uses TRBV27 with TRBJ2-1, with 10 bases that match TRBD2. The germline V gene has CDR1 MNHEY and CDR2 SMNVEV (reference sequence). There are 12 residues in the CDR3. V shed 6 bases, J shed 16 bases, and the junction held 9 bases outside the gene matches. CDR3 bases: TGTGCCAGCAGGTCTTCCCTAGCGGGAGTCTTCTTC. As protein: CASRSSLAGVFF.

The chain links TRBV27 to TRBJ1-1; 10 bases match TRBD1. This CDR3 is 16 amino acids long. The junction had 12 bases not matched to a gene; V was cut back by 5 bases and J by 6 bases. Germline values: CDR1 MNHEY, CDR2 SMNVEV (reference sequence). The CDR3 DNA reads TGTGCCAGCAGTCCCGGGACAGGGGAGAGGGTGGCTGAAGCTTTCTTT. Its protein is CASSPGTGERVAEAFF.

This rearrangement joins TRBV14 to TRBJ2-1; D remains ambiguous. Germline V gene data show CDR1 as SGHDN and CDR2 as FVKESK. The CDR3 spans 16 residues. The germline V and J ends were trimmed by 4 bases and 4 bases, with 17 bases remaining between them. The CDR3 is CASSPFWAGDYNEQFF. As DNA, the CDR3 is TGTGCCAGCAGCCCGTTTTGGGCAGGCGATTACAATGAGCAGTTCTTC.

With regard to this clone: At the DNA level, this CDR3 is encoded by other sequences in the same sample as well. The chain couples TRBV5-1 to TRBJ2-7; D is possibly TRBD2 (6 bases). The CDR3 length is 12 residues. V was clipped by 7 bases and J by 3 bases, with 11 bases between them. CDR1 is SGHRS and CDR2 is YFSETQ in the germline V gene. The CDR3 DNA is TGCGCCAGCTCGGCGGGAAGCTACGAGCAGTACTTC. Translated, it gives CASSAGSYEQYF.

This sequence joins TRBV28 and TRBJ1-5; tentatively, D is TRBD1 (6 bases). The CDR3 spans 16 residues. The germline V and J ends were trimmed by 2 bases and 3 bases, with 14 bases remaining between them. CDR1 and CDR2 (germline): MDHEN, SYDVKM. The CDR3 DNA is TGTGCCAGCAGTTTAACGACAGGTGGGGACAATCAGCCCCAGCATTTT. Encoded protein: CASSLTTGGDNQPQHF.

This chain uses TRBV5-6 with TRBJ2-3, with D unresolved. Trimming took off 2 bases at V and 0 bases at J, with 16 bases between the two ends. The CDR3 covers 17 residues. The germline V gene has CDR1 SGHDT and CDR2 YYEEEE. Written as DNA, the CDR3 is TGTGCCAGCAGCTTTCTCGGGTCCGCAGCTAGCACAGATACGCAGTATTTT. Its protein product is CASSFLGSAASTDTQYF.

The chain carries TRBV9 and TRBJ2-1; a weak D match, TRBD2 (6 bases). Germline CDR1 reads SGDLS; CDR2 reads YYNGEE. The CDR3 runs to 14 residues. V dropped 0 bases and J dropped 5 bases, with 9 bases sitting between them. The CDR3 here is CASSVAGGNNEQFF. CDR3 sequence (DNA): TGTGCCAGCAGCGTAGCTGGGGGGAACAATGAGCAGTTCTTC.

The gene calls are TRBV19 and TRBJ1-5; tentative D call: TRBD1 (6 bases). Trimming removed 9 bases from V and 5 bases from J, with 20 bases in between. The V gene's germline CDR1 is LNHDA and CDR2 SQIVND (reference sequence). CDR3 length: 15 residues. The CDR3 sequence: CASKTGTMGDQPQHF. CDR3 nucleotides: TGTGCCAGCAAAACCGGGACAATGGGTGATCAGCCCCAGCATTTT.

The chain combines TRBV6-4 with TRBJ1-2; weak D call: TRBD1 (5 bases). The germline CDR1 and CDR2 sequences are MRHNA and SNTAGT. V was trimmed by 3 bases and J by 4 bases, leaving 9 bases between them. This CDR3 is 13 amino acids long. In nucleotides, the CDR3 is TGTGCCAGCAGTGAATCAGGGTTCTATGGCTACACCTTC. Its translation is CASSESGFYGYTF.

The chain joins TRBV28 to TRBJ2-7; D unresolved. The CDR3 has 17 amino acids. V lost 6 bases to trimming and J lost 2 bases, with 23 bases between them. The V gene's germline CDR1 is MDHEN and CDR2 SYDVKM. This chain's CDR3 is CASRGPPVSRFPYEQYF. For the CDR3, the DNA is TGTGCCAGCAGAGGCCCCCCCGTGAGCAGGTTCCCCTACGAGCAGTACTTC.

This chain links TRBV7-8 with TRBJ2-3; TRBD2 matches at 10 bases. Per the germline V gene, CDR1 is SGHVS and CDR2 is FQNEAQ. J lost 2 bases, V lost 5 bases, and 7 bases had no gene match. CDR3 length: 16 amino acids. CDR3 sequence reads: CASSAIAGGFTDTQYF. CDR3 sequence (DNA): TGTGCCAGCAGCGCCATAGCGGGAGGCTTCACAGATACGCAGTATTTT.

The V and J genes are TRBV5-6 and TRBJ1-1; a weak D match, TRBD1 (5 bases). CDR1 is SGHDT and CDR2 is YYEEEE in the germline V gene. The V and J ends lost 0 bases and 7 bases respectively, with 16 bases between them. The CDR3 has 15 residues. CDR3 DNA: TGTGCCAGCAGCTTGGCGGTTTCAGGGAAACTTGAAGCTTTCTTT. Translated: CASSLAVSGKLEAFF.